The 23 T cell receptor beta chains listed next were all sequenced from one sample in a study of spatial heterogeneity in lung cancer. The time point was: sample taken at primary tumor resection. In each case, whole RNA from tumor, nontumor lung or frozen PBMC was sequenced unsorted. From the 5' RACE reads, TCRdb called clonotypes with MiXCR, one entry per CDR3 protein. Altogether some 28,000 distinct CDR3 sequences are present, 8.4% being singletons, with the ten largest covering 36%. This specimen consisted of PBMCs, obtained at surgery. The receptor source for this set is a female donor with early-stage non-small cell lung cancer.

This clonotype was detected ten times or more. The chain is built from TRBV9 and TRBJ2-5; a weak D match, TRBD2 (6 bases). The CDR3 is made up of 13 amino acids. Germline CDR1 and CDR2: SGDLS and YYNGEE. The germline V and J ends were trimmed by 0 bases and 7 bases, with 10 bases remaining between them. CDR3 amino acids: CASSVALEGTQYF. The CDR3 DNA sequence: TGTGCCAGCAGCGTAGCATTGGAGGGGACCCAGTACTTC.

This clonotype was observed at least ten times. The rearrangement links TRBV5-1 to TRBJ2-3, with TRBD2 matching over 7 bases. V gave up 4 bases and J gave up 2 bases; unmatched junction bases: 10. Germline CDR1 SGHRS, CDR2 YFSETQ. The CDR3 is 16 residues long. CDR3 region: CASSLGTGGTTDTQYF. In DNA, the CDR3 is TGCGCCAGCAGCCTCGGGACGGGGGGAACCACAGATACGCAGTATTTT.

This clonotype was counted at least ten times. The rearrangement uses TRBV5-1 and TRBJ2-3; 8 positions match TRBD2. Germline CDR1 is SGHRS and CDR2 is YFSETQ. The CDR3 spans 13 residues. The V segment lost 6 bases and the J segment 3 bases; nucleotides outside the gene matches: 3. The CDR3 loop is CASTPSGTDTQYF. The CDR3 nucleotides are TGCGCCAGCACGCCTAGCGGGACAGATACGCAGTATTTT. Based on the CDR3 plus reference TRBV5-1 and TRBJ2-3, the full variable domain is KAGVTQTPRYLIKTRGQQVTLSCSPISGHRSVSWYQQTPGQGLQFLFEYFSETQRNKGNFPGRFSGRQFSNSRSEMNVSTLELGDSALYLCASTPSGTDTQYFGPGTRLTVL.

This clonotype was found many times. The V and J genes are TRBV10-2 and TRBJ2-2; TRBD2 matches 9 bases. CDR1 WSHSY and CDR2 SAAADI come from the germline V gene. CDR3 length: 15 residues. V lost 6 bases and J lost 6; bases outside the gene matches: 8. The CDR3 loop is CASRAGTSRPGELFF. CDR3 nucleotide sequence: TGCGCCAGCAGGGCCGGGACTAGCCGCCCCGGGGAGCTGTTTTTT.

This clonotype was found many times. This chain links TRBV28 with TRBJ2-7, with D maybe TRBD1 (6 bases). Germline CDR1 reads MDHEN; CDR2 reads SYDVKM. V lost 6 bases, J lost 6 bases, and 27 bases lay in between. The CDR3 has 17 residues. The CDR3, as DNA: TGTGCCAGCAGCCAAGGGCGATTCCTTCGTCCAGGGGTCGAGCAGTACTTC. Translated, it gives CASSQGRFLRPGVEQYF.

In this sample, this clonotype turned up many times. This sequence joins TRBV25-1 and TRBJ2-4, with TRBD1 as a possible D gene (5 bases). Germline V gene sequence: CDR1 MGHDK, CDR2 SYGVNS. There are 12 residues in the CDR3. The V gene lost 8 bases and the J gene lost 9 bases, with 14 bases spanning the gap. CDR3 DNA: TGTGCCAGCCGTCAGTTAGGGGCCATTCAGTACTTC. Its protein product is CASRQLGAIQYF.

This clonotype was recorded many times. V usage is TRBV5-1 and J usage is TRBJ2-5; 8 bases are a match to TRBD1. The trim removed 4 bases at V and 5 bases at J, leaving 4 bases unmatched. The germline gives CDR1 SGHRS, CDR2 YFSETQ. The CDR3 has 13 amino acids. CDR3 sequence reads: CASSLGQGETQYF. CDR3 nucleotides: TGCGCCAGCAGCCTCGGACAGGGCGAGACCCAGTACTTC.

This clonotype has a count of ten or more. This sequence joins TRBV29-1 and TRBJ2-1; 9 bases map to TRBD2. CDR3 length: 14 residues. The V and J ends lost 3 bases and 5 bases, in that order; junction bases with no gene match: 5. CDR1 is SQVTM and CDR2 is ANQGSEA in the germline V gene. CDR3 amino acids: CSVDISGSHNEQFF. The CDR3 DNA sequence: TGCAGCGTTGATATTAGCGGGAGCCACAATGAGCAGTTCTTC.

J is TRBJ2-1 and V is TRBV29-1; D gene uncertain. Trimming removed 4 bases at V and 3 bases at J, with 16 bases between. This CDR3 is built from 15 residues. Germline V lookup: CDR1 SQVTM, CDR2 ANQGSEA. The CDR3 reads CSVVRQNLRYNEQFF. CDR3 DNA: TGCAGCGTTGTTAGACAAAACCTACGCTACAATGAGCAGTTCTTC.

This clonotype was counted many times. The chain is built from TRBV19 and TRBJ1-2; D is undetermined. The CDR3 contains 15 residues. With 5 bases removed from V and 4 bases from J, the gap between germline ends came to 17 bases. The V gene's germline CDR1 is LNHDA and CDR2 SQIVND (reference sequence). In DNA form, the CDR3 reads TGTGCCAGTAGTTCCCAGACCTCTACCATCTATGGCTACACCTTC. As protein: CASSSQTSTIYGYTF.

This clonotype was seen ten or more times. The chain links TRBV4-3 to TRBJ2-5; no clear D gene. The V end was cut by 0 bases, the J end by 7 bases, with 18 bases between. Per germline, CDR1 LGHNA and CDR2 YSLEER. The CDR3 has 16 amino acids. CDR3 protein: CASSQDLPPTWWTQYF. The CDR3 nucleotides read TGCGCCAGCAGCCAAGATTTACCCCCCACCTGGTGGACCCAGTACTTC.

This clonotype appeared many times. The CDR3: CATSRDQGGDNEQFF. The CDR3 coding sequence is TGTGCCACCAGCAGAGATCAAGGCGGGGACAATGAGCAGTTCTTC. This rearrangement joins TRBV15 to TRBJ2-1; perhaps TRBD2 as D (6 bases). The CDR3 is made up of 15 amino acids. Between the trimmed V and J ends, which lost 0 bases and 5 bases, there was a span of 11 bases. Per germline, CDR1 LNHNV and CDR2 YYDKDF (reference sequence).

This clonotype was seen a few times. J is TRBJ1-2 and V is TRBV7-9; D perhaps matches TRBD1 (5 bases). CDR3 length: 12 residues. The germline V and J ends were trimmed by 3 bases and 6 bases, with 8 bases remaining between them. Germline V lookup: CDR1 SEHNR, CDR2 FQNEAQ (reference sequence). For the CDR3, the DNA is TGTGCCAGCAGCTTGGGGGAAAATGGCTACACCTTC. Protein product: CASSLGENGYTF.

There are many counts of this clonotype. CDR3 loop: CASSTRSGAINVLTF. The CDR3 nucleotides read TGTGCCAGCTCTACCCGGTCAGGGGCGATCAACGTCCTGACTTTC. This chain joins TRBV27 and TRBJ2-6, with D perhaps TRBD1 (6 bases). The CDR3 sequence is 15 residues long. Germline CDR1 MNHEY, CDR2 SMNVEV (reference sequence). Trimming took 8 bases from V and 9 from J, leaving 20 bases between them. The full variable domain, completed using reference TRBV27 and TRBJ2-6, is EAQVTQNPRYLITVTGKKLTVTCSQNMNHEYMSWYRQDPGLGLRQIYYSMNVEVTDKGDVPEGYKVSRKEKRNFPLILESPSPNQTSLYFCASSTRSGAINVLTFGAGSRLTVL.

This clonotype was observed many times. This chain joins TRBV7-3 and TRBJ2-1; 9 positions agree with TRBD2. The CDR3 consists of 16 residues. Germline CDR1 reads SGHTA; CDR2 reads FQGTGA. Trimming removed 1 base from V and 7 bases from J; junction bases left unmatched: 8. The CDR3 loop reads CASSLIGGRAGNEQFF. CDR3 DNA: TGTGCCAGCAGCTTAATCGGCGGGAGGGCCGGGAATGAGCAGTTCTTC.

A word on this clonotype: A much larger clone lies a single base off, so this may be a read error. The chain combines TRBV19 with TRBJ1-2; unclear D gene. The CDR3 has 12 residues. The V gene's germline CDR1 is LNHDA and CDR2 SQIVND (reference sequence). Here the CDR3 DNA reads TGTACCAGTAGTATCAGAGGGTATGGCTACACCTTC. Its translation: CTSSIRGYGYTF.

In its sample, this clonotype was seen many times. V and J are TRBV7-9 and TRBJ2-1, with 8 bases aligning to TRBD1. This CDR3 is built from 16 residues. V lost 6 bases to trimming and J lost 4 bases; unmatched junction nucleotides: 11. Germline assignment: CDR1 SEHNR and CDR2 FQNEAQ (reference sequence). This CDR3 is CASSTSGTGLYNEQFF. The CDR3 nucleotides read TGTGCCAGCAGTACCTCCGGGACAGGCCTTTACAATGAGCAGTTCTTC.

This clonotype was recorded a few times. This sequence joins TRBV27 and TRBJ1-4; D call uncertain. V gave up 2 bases and J gave up 9 bases, with 10 bases separating them. Germline values: CDR1 MNHEY, CDR2 SMNVEV (reference sequence). The CDR3 covers 13 residues. In DNA, the CDR3 is TGTGCCAGCAGTTTAGGGGTTTCCCAAAAACTGTTTTTT. It specifies CASSLGVSQKLFF.

This clonotype was counted at least ten times. The gene calls are TRBV12-3 or TRBV12-4 and TRBJ2-7; 11 nucleotides match TRBD1. Losses at the gene ends were 5 bases for V and 4 bases for J; bases not matched to a gene: 7. The CDR3 consists of 15 residues. The CDR3 is CASSPWTGGHYEQYF. CDR3 DNA: TGTGCCAGCAGTCCATGGACAGGGGGCCATTACGAGCAGTACTTC.

This clonotype was found a few times. The V call is TRBV20-1, the J call TRBJ1-5; D not resolved. V lost 3 bases and J 2 bases, leaving 17 bases between the germline ends. Germline loops: CDR1 DFQATT, CDR2 SNEGSKA (reference sequence). The CDR3 extends over 16 amino acids. The CDR3 DNA sequence: TGCAGTGCTAGGTTGGGTCCCCGGGGTGGCAATCAGCCCCAGCATTTT. It encodes CSARLGPRGGNQPQHF.

V is TRBV5-4 and J is TRBJ2-3; 8 bases line up with TRBD2. The V and J ends lost 4 bases and 0 bases, in that order; junction bases with no gene match: 7. The CDR3 is 16 amino acids. From germline, CDR1 is SGHNT and CDR2 YYREEE (reference sequence). The DNA of the CDR3 is TGTGCCAGCAGCCGCGGGGGGACCACTAGCACAGATACGCAGTATTTT. It is translated as CASSRGGTTSTDTQYF.

This clonotype has at least ten counts. The V and J genes are TRBV2 and TRBJ1-5, with 12 bases aligning to TRBD1. The CDR3 loop spans 15 amino acids. The junction had 10 bases not matched to a gene; V was cut back by 11 bases and J by 5 bases. The germline CDR1 and CDR2 sequences are SNHLY and FYNNEI. CDR3 sequence: CASFGDRGRDQPQHF. In DNA, the CDR3 is TGTGCCTCCTTCGGGGACAGGGGGCGGGATCAGCCCCAGCATTTT. Combining the CDR3 with reference TRBV2 and TRBJ1-5 gives the whole variable domain EPEVTQTPSHQVTQMGQEVILRCVPISNHLYFYWYRQILGQKVEFLVSFYNNEISEKSEIFDDQFSVERPDGSNFTLKIRSTKLEDSAMYFCASFGDRGRDQPQHFGDGTRLSIL.

This clonotype was found many times. The gene calls are TRBV19 and TRBJ2-3; 11 bases match TRBD2. This CDR3 is built from 15 residues. Germline V gives CDR1 LNHDA, CDR2 SQIVND (reference sequence). Trimming removed 7 bases from V and 7 bases from J; junction bases left unmatched: 10. The chain's CDR3 is CASTEVAGGPNTQYF. The CDR3 nucleotides read TGTGCCAGTACCGAGGTAGCGGGAGGGCCGAATACGCAGTATTTT.